The following is a T cell receptor beta chain sequence with its context. The data originate from a study of blood T cell repertoires in COVID-19. As for the study in general: T cells, B-cell-depleted T cells, or PBMCs provided the cDNA or gDNA that served as material.

Data came from immunoSEQ multiplex PCR; TCRdb stores just in-frame clones and leaves some out. The table lists roughly 210,000 clones, 84% of them singletons. Germline CDR1 reads DFQATT; CDR2 reads SNEGSKA (reference sequence). The CDR3 consists of 13 residues. V shed 3 bases and J 2 bases; nucleotides not matched to a gene: 3. This clonotype was sampled from a woman older than 75 with COVID-19, enrolled during active disease. The sequencing sample was made of peripheral blood. The chain links TRBV20-1 to TRBJ2-5, with 7 bases identical to TRBD2. The CDR3 bases are TGCAGTGCTAGTCCCGGGGGGCAAGAGACCCAGTACTTC. Translating it yields CSASPGGQETQYF.